This TCR beta chain was obtained from a study of blood T cell repertoires in COVID-19. Study as a whole: The study drew acute and convalescent COVID-19 samples from the United States, Italy and Spain. T cells, B-cell-depleted T cells, or PBMCs supplied cDNA or gDNA.

CDR3 length equals 16 residues. The J segment lost 6 bases and the V segment lost 3 bases, leaving 7 bases of the junction unmatched. Germline CDR1 is KGHDR and CDR2 is SFDVKD. Source study methods: Estimation of nucleated cell counts relied on the amplification of reference gene primers. The method was immunoSEQ multiplex PCR; TCRdb's version includes in-frame clones alone and lacks a portion of them. For V, J and clone size, that table is used; D and trimming come from the DNA. The sample consists of some 320,000 clones, approximately 89% of them appearing once. The receptor's source is a woman aged 25 to 39 who had recovered from COVID-19. The chain couples TRBV24-1 to TRBJ1-6; 7 nucleotides agree with TRBD1. The source material was peripheral blood. Written as DNA, the CDR3 is TGTGCCACCAGTGATAGTGCGACAGGGACTAATTCACCCCTCCACTTT. Encoded protein: CATSDSATGTNSPLHF.